This record concerns one TCR beta chain sequence. What it binds is not known. The data were produced by immunoSEQ multiplex PCR, yet TCRdb's version contains in-frame clones alone and is incomplete. Of 84,000 or so clones listed, around 90% were seen once; the top ten hold roughly 5.1%. The sample originates from a study of T cell responses to AZD1222 COVID-19 vaccine. The study, taken as a whole, reports: A rise in Spike-specific TCR breadth and depth followed two AZD1222 doses. Just a handful of AZD1222 recipients tested seropositive at baseline.

This CDR3 comprises 19 residues. Germline V gene sequence: CDR1 SNHLY, CDR2 FYNNEI. After removal of 6 bases from V and 5 bases from J, the junction contained 16 bases not matched to a gene. The TCR was taken from an adult in good health. The specimen was peripheral blood, collected on day 0 of MenACWY control vaccination. This sequence joins TRBV2 and TRBJ2-3; 14 positions match TRBD2. CDR3 region: CASSLPGTSGGLAGDTQYF. The CDR3 DNA reads TGTGCCAGCAGCCTCCCCGGGACTAGCGGGGGCTTAGCGGGAGATACGCAGTATTTT.